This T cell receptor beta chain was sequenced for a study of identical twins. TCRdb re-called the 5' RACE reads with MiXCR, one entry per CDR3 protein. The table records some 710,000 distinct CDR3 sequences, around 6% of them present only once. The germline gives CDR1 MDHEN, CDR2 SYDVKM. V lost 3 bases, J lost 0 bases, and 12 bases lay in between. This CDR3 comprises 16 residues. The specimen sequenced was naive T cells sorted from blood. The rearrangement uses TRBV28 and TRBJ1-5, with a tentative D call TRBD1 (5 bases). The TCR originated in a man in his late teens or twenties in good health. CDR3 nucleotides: TGTGCCAGCAGTTTGGTAGGACATTCTAGCAATCAGCCCCAGCATTTT. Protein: CASSLVGHSSNQPQHF.